The 2 T cell receptor beta chains below were found in one sample sequenced in a study of cytomegalovirus exposure and HLA in healthy donors. PCR employed 60 Vbeta and 13 Jbeta primers. The data were produced by immunoSEQ multiplex PCR, yet TCRdb's version contains in-frame clones alone and is incomplete. The sample lists around 130,000 clones; roughly 88% were seen once. The sample taken for sequencing was PBMCs. The receptors stem from a middle-aged woman in good health and CMV-seronegative.

This clone was picked up a small number of times. J is TRBJ2-1 and V is TRBV7-8; D might be TRBD2 (6 bases). With 1 base removed from V and 3 bases from J, the gap between germline ends came to 7 bases. Germline CDR1 SGHVS, CDR2 FQNEAQ. This CDR3 is 14 amino acids long. DNA of the CDR3: TGTGCCAGCAGCTTAGTCGGGGGCTACAATGAGCAGTTCTTC. As protein: CASSLVGGYNEQFF.

Remarks on this clone: Other nucleotide sequences from this sample produce the same CDR3. The chain employs TRBV9 and TRBJ1-1; D might be TRBD1 (6 bases). Trimming pared 0 bases from V and 0 bases from J, leaving 9 bases between. The CDR3 is made up of 15 amino acids. The germline gives CDR1 SGDLS, CDR2 YYNGEE. The CDR3 DNA reads TGTGCCAGCAGCGTAGGGGGGCAGCTGAACACTGAAGCTTTCTTT. It specifies CASSVGGQLNTEAFF.